This TCR beta chain is from a study of shared clonotypes between healthy human individuals. About the study: CD8 memory received one plate per donor, CD8 naive two, CD4 memory three and CD4 naive three.

Details on this clone: The same CDR3 is also encoded by other DNA sequences in this sample.

V was clipped by 3 bases and J by 3 bases; unmatched bases: 6. The germline CDR1 and CDR2 sequences are KGHSH and LQKENI. CDR3 length: 16 residues. Over several immunoSEQ plates, each subset's genomic DNA was distributed in even portions. The table came from immunoSEQ multiplex PCR; TCRdb's copy has only in-frame clones and leaves some out. The data contain approximately 1,500,000 clones, roughly 98% of them singletons. Sequenced material: naive CD4+ T cells sorted from blood. Noted subset: CD45RA+ positively selected. V is TRBV18 and J is TRBJ2-2; TRBD1 matches 8 bases. This TCR derives from a man younger than 45 in good health. The CDR3 DNA reads TGTGCCAGCTCACCGCGGACAGGGACGGACACCGGGGAGCTGTTTTTT. Translation: CASSPRTGTDTGELFF. The whole variable domain, remainder taken from reference TRBV18 and TRBJ2-2, is NAGVMQNPRHLVRRRGQEARLRCSPMKGHSHVYWYRQLPEEGLKFMVYLQKENIIDESGMPKERFSAEFPKEGPSILRIQQVVRGDSAAYFCASSPRTGTDTGELFFGEGSRLTVL.